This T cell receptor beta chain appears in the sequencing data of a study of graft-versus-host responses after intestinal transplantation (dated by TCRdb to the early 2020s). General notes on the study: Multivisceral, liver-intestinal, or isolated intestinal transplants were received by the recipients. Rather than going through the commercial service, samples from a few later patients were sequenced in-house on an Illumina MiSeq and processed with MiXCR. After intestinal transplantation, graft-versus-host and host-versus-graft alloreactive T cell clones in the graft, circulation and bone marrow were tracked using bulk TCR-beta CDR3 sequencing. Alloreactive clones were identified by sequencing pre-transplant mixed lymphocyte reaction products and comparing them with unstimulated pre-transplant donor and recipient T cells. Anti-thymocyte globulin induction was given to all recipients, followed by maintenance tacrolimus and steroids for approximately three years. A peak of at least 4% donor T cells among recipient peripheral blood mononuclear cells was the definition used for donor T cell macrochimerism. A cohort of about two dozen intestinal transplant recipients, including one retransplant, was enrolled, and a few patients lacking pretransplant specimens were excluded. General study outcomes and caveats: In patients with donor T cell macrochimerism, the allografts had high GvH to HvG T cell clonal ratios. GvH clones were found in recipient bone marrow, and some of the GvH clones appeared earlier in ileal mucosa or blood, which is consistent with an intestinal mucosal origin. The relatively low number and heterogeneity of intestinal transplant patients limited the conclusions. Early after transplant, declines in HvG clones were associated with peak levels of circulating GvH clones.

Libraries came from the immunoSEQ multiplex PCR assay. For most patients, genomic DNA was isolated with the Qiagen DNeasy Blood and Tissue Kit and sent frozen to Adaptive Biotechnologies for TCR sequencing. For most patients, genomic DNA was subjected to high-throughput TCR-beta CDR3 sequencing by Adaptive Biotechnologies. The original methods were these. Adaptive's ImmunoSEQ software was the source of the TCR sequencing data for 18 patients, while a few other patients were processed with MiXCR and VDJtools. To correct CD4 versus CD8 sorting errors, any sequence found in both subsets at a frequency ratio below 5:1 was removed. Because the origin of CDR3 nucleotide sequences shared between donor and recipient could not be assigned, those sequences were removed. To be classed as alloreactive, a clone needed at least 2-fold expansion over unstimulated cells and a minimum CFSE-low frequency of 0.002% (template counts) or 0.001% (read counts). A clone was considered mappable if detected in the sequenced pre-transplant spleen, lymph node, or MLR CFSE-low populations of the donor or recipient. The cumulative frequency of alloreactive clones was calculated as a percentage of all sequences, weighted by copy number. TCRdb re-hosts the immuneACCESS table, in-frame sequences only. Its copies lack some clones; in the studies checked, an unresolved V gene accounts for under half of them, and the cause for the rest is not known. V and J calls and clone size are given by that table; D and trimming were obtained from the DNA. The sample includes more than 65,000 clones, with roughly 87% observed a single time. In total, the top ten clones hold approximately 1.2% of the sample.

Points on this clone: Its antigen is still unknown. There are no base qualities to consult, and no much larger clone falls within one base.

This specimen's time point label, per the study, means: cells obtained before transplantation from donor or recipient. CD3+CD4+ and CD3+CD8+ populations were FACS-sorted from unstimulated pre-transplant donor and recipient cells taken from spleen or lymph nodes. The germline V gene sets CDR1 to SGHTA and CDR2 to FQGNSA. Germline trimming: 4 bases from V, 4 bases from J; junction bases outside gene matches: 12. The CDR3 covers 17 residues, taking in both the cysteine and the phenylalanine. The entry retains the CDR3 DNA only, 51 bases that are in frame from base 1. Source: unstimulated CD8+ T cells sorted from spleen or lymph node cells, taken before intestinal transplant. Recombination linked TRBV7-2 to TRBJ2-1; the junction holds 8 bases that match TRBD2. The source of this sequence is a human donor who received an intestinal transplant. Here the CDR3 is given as CASSYLPAGGEYNEQFF. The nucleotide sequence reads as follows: TGTGCCAGCAGCTACCTCCCGGCGGGGGGCGAATACAATGAGCAGTTCTTC.